These 21 T cell receptor beta chains originate from one sample sequenced in a study of shared clonotypes between healthy human individuals. Sequencing was performed with immunoSEQ multiplex PCR; in TCRdb, only in-frame clones are kept and a portion is missing. The table has around 1.1 million clones, around three quarters seen once. The sample taken for sequencing was memory CD4+ T cells from PBMCs. As to subset: CD45RA-negative fraction. All receptors derive from a man between 18 and 29 years old in good health. Some clones in this sample may be carry-over from other donors' samples.

Comment on this clone: Compared with germline, one end of the junction differs, possibly owing to a read error. Distinct nucleotide sequences in the sample also encode this CDR3. V and J are TRBV28 and TRBJ2-5, with a tentative D call TRBD1 (6 bases). Germline CDR1 MDHEN, CDR2 SYDVKM. This CDR3 is built from 12 residues. As DNA, the CDR3 is TGCGCCAGCAGTCCAGACAGGGAGACCCAGTACTTC. This sequence encodes CASSPDRETQYF.

The J gene is TRBJ2-3, the V gene TRBV5-1, with TRBD2 identical over 7 bases. Germline CDR1 reads SGHRS; CDR2 reads YFSETQ. The ends lost 4 bases at V and 5 bases at J; junction bases unmatched: 4. CDR3 length: 13 residues. This chain's CDR3 is CASSVSGIDTQYF. Written as DNA, the CDR3 is TGCGCCAGCAGCGTGAGCGGGATAGATACGCAGTATTTT.

This chain uses TRBV6-4 with TRBJ2-3, with D perhaps given as TRBD1 or TRBD2 (5 bases each). CDR1 MRHNA and CDR2 SNTAGT come from the germline V gene. The V gene lost 2 bases and the J gene lost 4 bases, with 7 bases spanning the gap. The CDR3 totals 13 residues. The CDR3 region is CASSDRGADTQYF. The CDR3 bases are TGTGCCAGCAGTGACAGGGGAGCAGATACGCAGTATTTT.

To note about this clone: One junction end does not reproduce the germline sequence, and a read error may be involved. V gene TRBV2 combines with J gene TRBJ1-2; possibly TRBD1 for D (5 bases). The CDR3 extends over 12 amino acids. Germline V gives CDR1 SNHLY, CDR2 FYNNEI. DNA for the CDR3: TGTGCCAGCAGTGAAGCGTGGGTTGGACGGGGGTTC. It specifies CASSEAWVGRGF.

As concerns this clone: Other nucleotide sequences in the sample specify the same CDR3. CDR3 nucleotides: TGTGCCAGCAGTTACGGAACGGGAGCTTACGAGCAGTACTTC. Translating it yields CASSYGTGAYEQYF. The chain couples TRBV6-5 to TRBJ2-7; TRBD2 might be the D (6 bases). The CDR3 runs 14 residues. V lost 2 bases, J lost 4 bases, and 12 bases lay in between. Germline V gives CDR1 MNHEY, CDR2 SVGAGI.

With regard to this clone: The same CDR3 is also encoded by other DNA sequences in this sample. V and J are TRBV15 and TRBJ2-7; tentative D call: TRBD1 (5 bases). Deletions cut 0 bases from V and 0 bases from J, with 9 bases between. Germline CDR1 LNHNV, CDR2 YYDKDF (reference sequence). The CDR3 spans 15 residues. The CDR3 DNA sequence: TGTGCCACCAGCAGAGATAGGGGCGGCTCCTACGAGCAGTACTTC. Its translation is CATSRDRGGSYEQYF.

The gene calls are TRBV2 and TRBJ2-1; D possibly corresponds to TRBD1 (6 bases). Trimming pared 1 base from V and 8 bases from J, leaving 12 bases between. Germline CDR1 reads SNHLY; CDR2 reads FYNNEI. The CDR3 covers 14 residues. CDR3 in amino acids: CASSEETGFHEQFF. The CDR3 DNA is TGTGCCAGCAGTGAAGAGACAGGTTTCCATGAGCAGTTCTTC.

This clone was detected once. The chain couples TRBV7-9 to TRBJ2-2, with 8 nucleotides matching TRBD1. CDR1 is SEHNR, CDR2 FQNEAQ, per germline (reference sequence). The CDR3 is 15 amino acids. V gave up 4 bases and J gave up 6 bases; unmatched junction bases: 7. For the CDR3, the DNA is TGTGCCAGCAGCTCATCCTGGACAGGGCCCGGGGAGCTGTTTTTT. It is translated as CASSSSWTGPGELFF.

This chain connects TRBV7-3 to TRBJ2-1, with a tentative D call TRBD2 (7 bases). V lost 1 base, J lost 2 bases, and 12 bases lay in between. The CDR3 runs 16 residues. Germline V lookup: CDR1 SGHTA, CDR2 FQGTGA. This CDR3 reads CASSLRGGAAYNEQFF. The CDR3 region has the DNA TGTGCCAGCAGCTTAAGAGGGGGGGCCGCCTACAATGAGCAGTTCTTC.

This chain uses TRBV6-1 with TRBJ2-1; possible D gene TRBD2, 6 bases. The V and J ends lost 5 bases and 9 bases respectively, with 8 bases between them. The CDR3 loop spans 11 amino acids. The V gene's germline CDR1 is MNHNS and CDR2 SASEGT. The CDR3 DNA reads TGTGCCAGCAGTTCGCGGGGTGAGCAGTTCTTC. It yields the protein CASSSRGEQFF.

The chain joins TRBV28 to TRBJ1-2; TRBD1 is a possible D gene (6 bases). Trimming removed 6 bases from V and 5 bases from J, with 13 bases in between. This CDR3 is 13 amino acids long. Germline lookup yields CDR1 MDHEN and CDR2 SYDVKM. Written as DNA, the CDR3 is TGTGCCAGCAGGGACAGCTATCTATATGGCTACACCTTC. Its protein is CASRDSYLYGYTF.

This clone has only one observation. The chain couples TRBV27 to TRBJ1-2, with no clear D. The CDR3 runs to 14 residues. Germline-derived CDR1 and CDR2 are MNHEY and SMNVEV (reference sequence). V dropped 6 bases and J dropped 4 bases, with 15 bases sitting between them. CDR3 sequence reads: CASRNLMGAYGYTF. CDR3 DNA: TGTGCCAGCAGAAATTTGATGGGAGCCTATGGCTACACCTTC.

The gene calls are TRBV29-1 and TRBJ2-5; no definite D call. The CDR3 is 11 amino acids. V was cut by 7 bases and J by 11 bases, with 17 bases left in between. CDR1 is SQVTM and CDR2 is ANQGSEA in the germline V gene. In DNA form, the CDR3 reads TGCAGCGCCGGAATTGCAGAAGTTCAGTACTTC. Translated: CSAGIAEVQYF.

In its sample, this clone was seen a few times. The chain is built from TRBV29-1 and TRBJ1-1, with a tentative D call TRBD1 (6 bases). The CDR3 runs 14 residues. V lost 1 base and J lost 5, with 14 bases in between. CDR1 and CDR2 (germline): SQVTM, ANQGSEA. In DNA, the CDR3 is TGCAGCGTTGAAGCTATCTCAGGGGAGACTGAAGCTTTCTTT. It yields the protein CSVEAISGETEAFF.

This clone was recorded once. The chain carries TRBV28 and TRBJ1-2; D possibly corresponds to TRBD1 (6 bases). The germline V gene has CDR1 MDHEN and CDR2 SYDVKM. V lost 5 bases to trimming and J lost 4 bases, with 17 bases between them. CDR3 length: 15 residues. In nucleotides, the CDR3 is TGTGCCAGCAGTCCTGGACAGAATATAGGCTATGGCTACACCTTC. This codes for CASSPGQNIGYGYTF.

This clone was seen more than once but under ten times. The chain recombines TRBV2 with TRBJ1-1; D is ambiguous. Trimming took off 5 bases at V and 1 base at J, with 5 bases between the two ends. This CDR3 has 12 amino acids. Germline V lookup: CDR1 SNHLY, CDR2 FYNNEI. The CDR3 DNA reads as TGTGCCAGCAGTCGGGAGAACACTGAAGCTTTCTTT. Translated, it gives CASSRENTEAFF.

This chain links TRBV11-2 with TRBJ2-5, with TRBD2 identical over 9 bases. The CDR3 consists of 17 residues. Germline V gives CDR1 SGHAT, CDR2 FQNNGV. After removal of 5 bases from V and 3 bases from J, the junction contained 13 bases not matched to a gene. The CDR3, as DNA: TGTGCCAGCAGCCCTTACTCACTCGGACTAGCGAAAGAGACCCAGTACTTC. Amino acid sequence: CASSPYSLGLAKETQYF.

The sample holds a few counts of this clone. The V call is TRBV5-1, the J call TRBJ2-7, with TRBD2 matching 7 bases. The germline gives CDR1 SGHRS, CDR2 YFSETQ. Trimming at V came to 6 bases and at J to 2 bases, leaving 2 bases not matched to a gene. The CDR3 spans 12 residues. This CDR3 is CASKAGTYEQYF. The CDR3 coding sequence is TGCGCCAGCAAAGCGGGGACCTACGAGCAGTACTTC. Full variable domain (remainder filled in from reference TRBV5-1 and TRBJ2-7): KAGVTQTPRYLIKTRGQQVTLSCSPISGHRSVSWYQQTPGQGLQFLFEYFSETQRNKGNFPGRFSGRQFSNSRSEMNVSTLELGDSALYLCASKAGTYEQYFGPGTRLTVT.

The chain joins TRBV9 to TRBJ2-6; the D gene is possibly TRBD2 (5 bases). CDR3 size: 12 residues. Per germline, CDR1 SGDLS and CDR2 YYNGEE. V was cut by 1 base and J by 13 bases, with 9 bases left in between. This CDR3 reads CASSVSGGVLTF. Written as DNA, the CDR3 is TGTGCCAGCAGCGTATCAGGCGGGGTCCTGACTTTC.

V usage is TRBV28 and J usage is TRBJ1-3; 8 positions agree with TRBD1. Per germline, CDR1 MDHEN and CDR2 SYDVKM. This CDR3 is built from 15 residues. V was clipped by 5 bases and J by 0 bases; unmatched bases: 3. The CDR3, as DNA: TGTGCCAGCAGTGACAGGGGTTTCTCTGGAAACACCATATATTTT. Protein: CASSDRGFSGNTIYF.

The chain has TRBV6-5 and TRBJ2-7; D is ambiguous. Germline values: CDR1 MNHEY, CDR2 SVGAGI. The V and J ends lost 0 bases and 0 bases respectively, with 9 bases between them. The CDR3 length is 15 residues. The CDR3 sequence is CASSYSLWGSYEQYF. DNA of the CDR3: TGTGCCAGCAGTTACTCGCTCTGGGGCTCCTACGAGCAGTACTTC.